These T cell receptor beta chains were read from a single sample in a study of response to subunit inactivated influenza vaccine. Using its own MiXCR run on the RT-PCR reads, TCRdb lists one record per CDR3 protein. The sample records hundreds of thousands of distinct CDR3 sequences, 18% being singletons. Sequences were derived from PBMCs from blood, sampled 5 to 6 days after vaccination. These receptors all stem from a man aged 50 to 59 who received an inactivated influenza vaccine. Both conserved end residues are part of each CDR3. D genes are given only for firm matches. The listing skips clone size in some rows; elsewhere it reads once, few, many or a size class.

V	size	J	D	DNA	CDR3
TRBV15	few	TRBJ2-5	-	TGTGCCACCAGCAGAGGCTGGGGAGGTCAGACCCAGTACTTC	CATSRGWGGQTQYF
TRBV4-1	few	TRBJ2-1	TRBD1	TGCGCCAGCAGCCAAGCGATGGGACAGAGCTCCTACAATGAGCAGTTCTTC	CASSQAMGQSSYNEQFF
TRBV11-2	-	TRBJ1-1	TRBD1	TGTGCCAGCAGCTTCAGACAGGGTGGCACTGAAGCTTTCTTT	CASSFRQGGTEAFF
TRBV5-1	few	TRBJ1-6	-	TGCGCCAGCAGCTCTGACAGCTTGAGCTCCTATAATTCACCCCTCCACTTT	CASSSDSLSSYNSPLHF
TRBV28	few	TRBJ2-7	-	TGTGCCAGCGAGGTGGGGGGCTACGAGCAGTACTTC	CASEVGGYEQYF
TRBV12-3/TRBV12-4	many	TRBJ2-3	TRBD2	TGTGCCAGCAGCCCTAGACTAGCGGGCACAGATACGCAGTATTTT	CASSPRLAGTDTQYF
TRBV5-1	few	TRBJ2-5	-	TGCGCCAGCGGTGGGACAAACCAAGAGACCCAGTACTTC	CASGGTNQETQYF
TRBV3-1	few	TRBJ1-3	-	TGTGCCAGCAGTACAGGGTTGTCTGGAAACACCATATATTTT	CASSTGLSGNTIYF
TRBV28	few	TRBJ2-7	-	TGTGCCAGCAGTTCCAGACCGACATCGCAGTACTTC	CASSSRPTSQYF
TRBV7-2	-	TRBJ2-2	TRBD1	TGTGCCAGCAGCTTCCGGACAGGGGGGACGAACACCGGGGAGCTGTTTTTT	CASSFRTGGTNTGELFF
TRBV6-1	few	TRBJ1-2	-	TGTGCCAGCAGAATCGACAGGAACTATGGCTACACCTTC	CASRIDRNYGYTF
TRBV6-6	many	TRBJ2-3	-	TGTGCCAGCAGGCACGATACGCAGTATTTT	CASRHDTQYF
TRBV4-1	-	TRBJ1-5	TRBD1	TGCGCCAGCAGCCAAGTAGTTCCGACAGGGTTTAGCAATCAGCCCCAGCATTTT	CASSQVVPTGFSNQPQHF
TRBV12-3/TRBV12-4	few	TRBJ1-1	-	TGTGCCAGCACAAACCCAGAGGATTTCGTCACTGAAGCTTTCTTT	CASTNPEDFVTEAFF
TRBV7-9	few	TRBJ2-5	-	TGTGCCAGCAGCTTAGTCGGGGCCCCGGAGGAGACCCAGTACTTC	CASSLVGAPEETQYF
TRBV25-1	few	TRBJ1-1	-	TGTGCCAGCAGTGAATTTGGAGTCTTAACTTTCTTT	CASSEFGVLTFF
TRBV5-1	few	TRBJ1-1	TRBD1	TGCGCCAGCAGCTTGGGGGACAGGGCTCAGACTGAAGCTTTCTTT	CASSLGDRAQTEAFF
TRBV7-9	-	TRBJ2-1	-	TGTGCCAGCCATAGCTCCTACAATGAGCAGTTCTTC	CASHSSYNEQFF
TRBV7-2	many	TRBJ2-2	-	TGTGCCAGCAGCTTAGCGGAGGGAAACACCGGGGAGCTGTTTTTT	CASSLAEGNTGELFF
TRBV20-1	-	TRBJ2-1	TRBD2	TGCAGTTCAGGGTCGCGGGAGGCAATAGCCAATGAGCAGTTCTTC	CSSGSREAIANEQFF
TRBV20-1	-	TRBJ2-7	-	TGCAGTGCTGGAACAACTCGCCAAGACAGACATCGCTCCTACGAGCAGTACTTC	CSAGTTRQDRHRSYEQYF
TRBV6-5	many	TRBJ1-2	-	TGTGCCAGCAGTTCCCCGGGACGGAACTATGGCTACACCTTC	CASSSPGRNYGYTF
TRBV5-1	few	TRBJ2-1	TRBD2	TGCGCCAGCGGCCCCCTTCGATCAGCGGGGGGGGACAATGAGCAGTTCTTC	CASGPLRSAGGDNEQFF
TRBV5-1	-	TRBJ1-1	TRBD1	TGCGCCAGCAGTCAGGGGGGTAGCACTGAAGCTTTCTTT	CASSQGGSTEAFF
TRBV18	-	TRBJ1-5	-	TGTGCCAGCTCACCGGGACAATTAGGAGGTCAGCCCCAGCATTTT	CASSPGQLGGQPQHF
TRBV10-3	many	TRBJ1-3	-	TGTGCCATCAGTGATCCGGCCGGAGGTGGAAACACCATATATTTT	CAISDPAGGGNTIYF
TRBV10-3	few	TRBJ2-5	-	TGTGCCATCCAAGCAGGACGGGAAGAGACCCAGTACTTC	CAIQAGREETQYF
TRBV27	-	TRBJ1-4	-	TGTGCCAGCAGCCCCGGACGGGTTAGGACTAATGAAAAACTGTTTTTT	CASSPGRVRTNEKLFF
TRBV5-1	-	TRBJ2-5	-	TGCGCTAGTACCCAGGGTAGCGAGACCCAGTACTTC	CASTQGSETQYF
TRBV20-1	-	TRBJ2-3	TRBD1	TGCAGTGCGCAATCGGACAGGGGGACGCAGTATTTT	CSAQSDRGTQYF
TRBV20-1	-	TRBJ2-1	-	TGCAGTGCTTTCCCTACACGGGCCAATGAGCAGTTCTTC	CSAFPTRANEQFF
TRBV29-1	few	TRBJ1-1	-	TGCAGCGTTGTCCAAACTATGAACACTGAAGCTTTCTTT	CSVVQTMNTEAFF
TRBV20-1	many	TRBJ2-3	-	TGCAGTGCTAGCCGTAGCGGAAACGCAGATACGCAGTATTTT	CSASRSGNADTQYF
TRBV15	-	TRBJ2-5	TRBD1	TGTGCCACCAGCAGAGCCAGGACAGGGGGCCGAGAGACCCAGTACTTC	CATSRARTGGRETQYF
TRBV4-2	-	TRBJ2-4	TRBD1	TGTGCCAGCAGCCGATCCGGGGGACAGGCGCTAGCCAAAAACATTCAGTACTTC	CASSRSGGQALAKNIQYF
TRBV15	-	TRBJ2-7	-	TGTGCCACCAGCGCCGAGACAGAGGAGGGGTACGAGCAGTACTTC	CATSAETEEGYEQYF
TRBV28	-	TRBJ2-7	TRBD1	TGTGCCAGCCGTGGGACAGGGAAAGCCTACGAGCAGTACTTC	CASRGTGKAYEQYF
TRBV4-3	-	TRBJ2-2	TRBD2	TGCGCCAGCAGCCAGAGCCTGGGACTAGCGGGAGGGGAGCTGTTTTTT	CASSQSLGLAGGELFF
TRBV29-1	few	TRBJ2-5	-	TGCAGCGTGGAGACCGTTTGGGAGACCCAGTACTTC	CSVETVWETQYF
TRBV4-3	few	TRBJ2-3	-	TGCGCCAGCAGCCCCAAGATCTTCACAGATACGCAGTATTTT	CASSPKIFTDTQYF